This T cell receptor beta chain came from a study of Tregs in tolerant kidney transplant recipients. The CDR3 totals 14 residues. The germline V gene has CDR1 SGHKS and CDR2 YYEKEE (reference sequence). V was trimmed by 6 bases and J by 1 base, leaving 14 bases between them. Profiled with immunoSEQ multiplex PCR; TCRdb holds only in-frame clones, not every one. This sample lists about 23,000 clones; its ten largest clones have 4.1%. Mixed chimerism was transient after nonmyeloablative marrow transplants from related graft donors. As for this clone: The CDR3 is cut off 3 residues early in the read; its end comes from the germline J gene.

The TCR was taken from a human patient who received a combined kidney and bone marrow transplant. Some T cells may have originated in the graft donor. This specimen was CD4+ T cells from blood (PBMCs), taken 6 months after the transplant. This sequence joins TRBV5-5 and TRBJ2-7; D gene uncertain. CDR3 amino acids: CASNKGGLSYEQYF. CDR3 bases read: TGTGCCAGCAACAAAGGTGGCCTGTCCTACGAG.